Below, one T cell receptor (beta chain) is given with its context. Its specificity is unknown. The sample originates from a study of radiation and T cells in renal cell carcinoma. Study-wide points: Sampling covered only roughly 1 g of each tumor.

Treatment specified: 15 Gy SBRT to primary tumor, nephrectomy 4 weeks later. V was clipped by 5 bases and J by 7 bases; unmatched bases: 1. This CDR3 has 10 residues. Germline CDR1 and CDR2: DFQATT and SNEGSKA (reference sequence). The method was immunoSEQ multiplex PCR; TCRdb's version includes in-frame clones alone and lacks a portion of them. The profile shows 10,000 to 15,000 clones, 30% to 40% of them singletons. The sequences come from tumor tissue, collected from a patient whose treatment included radiotherapy and nephrectomy. This TCR was sampled from a man aged 55 to 70 with renal cell carcinoma. The chain recombines TRBV20-1 with TRBJ1-1; 7 bases align to TRBD1. The chain's CDR3 is CSAYRGEAFF. In nucleotides, the CDR3 is TGCAGTGCTTACAGGGGTGAAGCTTTCTTT.